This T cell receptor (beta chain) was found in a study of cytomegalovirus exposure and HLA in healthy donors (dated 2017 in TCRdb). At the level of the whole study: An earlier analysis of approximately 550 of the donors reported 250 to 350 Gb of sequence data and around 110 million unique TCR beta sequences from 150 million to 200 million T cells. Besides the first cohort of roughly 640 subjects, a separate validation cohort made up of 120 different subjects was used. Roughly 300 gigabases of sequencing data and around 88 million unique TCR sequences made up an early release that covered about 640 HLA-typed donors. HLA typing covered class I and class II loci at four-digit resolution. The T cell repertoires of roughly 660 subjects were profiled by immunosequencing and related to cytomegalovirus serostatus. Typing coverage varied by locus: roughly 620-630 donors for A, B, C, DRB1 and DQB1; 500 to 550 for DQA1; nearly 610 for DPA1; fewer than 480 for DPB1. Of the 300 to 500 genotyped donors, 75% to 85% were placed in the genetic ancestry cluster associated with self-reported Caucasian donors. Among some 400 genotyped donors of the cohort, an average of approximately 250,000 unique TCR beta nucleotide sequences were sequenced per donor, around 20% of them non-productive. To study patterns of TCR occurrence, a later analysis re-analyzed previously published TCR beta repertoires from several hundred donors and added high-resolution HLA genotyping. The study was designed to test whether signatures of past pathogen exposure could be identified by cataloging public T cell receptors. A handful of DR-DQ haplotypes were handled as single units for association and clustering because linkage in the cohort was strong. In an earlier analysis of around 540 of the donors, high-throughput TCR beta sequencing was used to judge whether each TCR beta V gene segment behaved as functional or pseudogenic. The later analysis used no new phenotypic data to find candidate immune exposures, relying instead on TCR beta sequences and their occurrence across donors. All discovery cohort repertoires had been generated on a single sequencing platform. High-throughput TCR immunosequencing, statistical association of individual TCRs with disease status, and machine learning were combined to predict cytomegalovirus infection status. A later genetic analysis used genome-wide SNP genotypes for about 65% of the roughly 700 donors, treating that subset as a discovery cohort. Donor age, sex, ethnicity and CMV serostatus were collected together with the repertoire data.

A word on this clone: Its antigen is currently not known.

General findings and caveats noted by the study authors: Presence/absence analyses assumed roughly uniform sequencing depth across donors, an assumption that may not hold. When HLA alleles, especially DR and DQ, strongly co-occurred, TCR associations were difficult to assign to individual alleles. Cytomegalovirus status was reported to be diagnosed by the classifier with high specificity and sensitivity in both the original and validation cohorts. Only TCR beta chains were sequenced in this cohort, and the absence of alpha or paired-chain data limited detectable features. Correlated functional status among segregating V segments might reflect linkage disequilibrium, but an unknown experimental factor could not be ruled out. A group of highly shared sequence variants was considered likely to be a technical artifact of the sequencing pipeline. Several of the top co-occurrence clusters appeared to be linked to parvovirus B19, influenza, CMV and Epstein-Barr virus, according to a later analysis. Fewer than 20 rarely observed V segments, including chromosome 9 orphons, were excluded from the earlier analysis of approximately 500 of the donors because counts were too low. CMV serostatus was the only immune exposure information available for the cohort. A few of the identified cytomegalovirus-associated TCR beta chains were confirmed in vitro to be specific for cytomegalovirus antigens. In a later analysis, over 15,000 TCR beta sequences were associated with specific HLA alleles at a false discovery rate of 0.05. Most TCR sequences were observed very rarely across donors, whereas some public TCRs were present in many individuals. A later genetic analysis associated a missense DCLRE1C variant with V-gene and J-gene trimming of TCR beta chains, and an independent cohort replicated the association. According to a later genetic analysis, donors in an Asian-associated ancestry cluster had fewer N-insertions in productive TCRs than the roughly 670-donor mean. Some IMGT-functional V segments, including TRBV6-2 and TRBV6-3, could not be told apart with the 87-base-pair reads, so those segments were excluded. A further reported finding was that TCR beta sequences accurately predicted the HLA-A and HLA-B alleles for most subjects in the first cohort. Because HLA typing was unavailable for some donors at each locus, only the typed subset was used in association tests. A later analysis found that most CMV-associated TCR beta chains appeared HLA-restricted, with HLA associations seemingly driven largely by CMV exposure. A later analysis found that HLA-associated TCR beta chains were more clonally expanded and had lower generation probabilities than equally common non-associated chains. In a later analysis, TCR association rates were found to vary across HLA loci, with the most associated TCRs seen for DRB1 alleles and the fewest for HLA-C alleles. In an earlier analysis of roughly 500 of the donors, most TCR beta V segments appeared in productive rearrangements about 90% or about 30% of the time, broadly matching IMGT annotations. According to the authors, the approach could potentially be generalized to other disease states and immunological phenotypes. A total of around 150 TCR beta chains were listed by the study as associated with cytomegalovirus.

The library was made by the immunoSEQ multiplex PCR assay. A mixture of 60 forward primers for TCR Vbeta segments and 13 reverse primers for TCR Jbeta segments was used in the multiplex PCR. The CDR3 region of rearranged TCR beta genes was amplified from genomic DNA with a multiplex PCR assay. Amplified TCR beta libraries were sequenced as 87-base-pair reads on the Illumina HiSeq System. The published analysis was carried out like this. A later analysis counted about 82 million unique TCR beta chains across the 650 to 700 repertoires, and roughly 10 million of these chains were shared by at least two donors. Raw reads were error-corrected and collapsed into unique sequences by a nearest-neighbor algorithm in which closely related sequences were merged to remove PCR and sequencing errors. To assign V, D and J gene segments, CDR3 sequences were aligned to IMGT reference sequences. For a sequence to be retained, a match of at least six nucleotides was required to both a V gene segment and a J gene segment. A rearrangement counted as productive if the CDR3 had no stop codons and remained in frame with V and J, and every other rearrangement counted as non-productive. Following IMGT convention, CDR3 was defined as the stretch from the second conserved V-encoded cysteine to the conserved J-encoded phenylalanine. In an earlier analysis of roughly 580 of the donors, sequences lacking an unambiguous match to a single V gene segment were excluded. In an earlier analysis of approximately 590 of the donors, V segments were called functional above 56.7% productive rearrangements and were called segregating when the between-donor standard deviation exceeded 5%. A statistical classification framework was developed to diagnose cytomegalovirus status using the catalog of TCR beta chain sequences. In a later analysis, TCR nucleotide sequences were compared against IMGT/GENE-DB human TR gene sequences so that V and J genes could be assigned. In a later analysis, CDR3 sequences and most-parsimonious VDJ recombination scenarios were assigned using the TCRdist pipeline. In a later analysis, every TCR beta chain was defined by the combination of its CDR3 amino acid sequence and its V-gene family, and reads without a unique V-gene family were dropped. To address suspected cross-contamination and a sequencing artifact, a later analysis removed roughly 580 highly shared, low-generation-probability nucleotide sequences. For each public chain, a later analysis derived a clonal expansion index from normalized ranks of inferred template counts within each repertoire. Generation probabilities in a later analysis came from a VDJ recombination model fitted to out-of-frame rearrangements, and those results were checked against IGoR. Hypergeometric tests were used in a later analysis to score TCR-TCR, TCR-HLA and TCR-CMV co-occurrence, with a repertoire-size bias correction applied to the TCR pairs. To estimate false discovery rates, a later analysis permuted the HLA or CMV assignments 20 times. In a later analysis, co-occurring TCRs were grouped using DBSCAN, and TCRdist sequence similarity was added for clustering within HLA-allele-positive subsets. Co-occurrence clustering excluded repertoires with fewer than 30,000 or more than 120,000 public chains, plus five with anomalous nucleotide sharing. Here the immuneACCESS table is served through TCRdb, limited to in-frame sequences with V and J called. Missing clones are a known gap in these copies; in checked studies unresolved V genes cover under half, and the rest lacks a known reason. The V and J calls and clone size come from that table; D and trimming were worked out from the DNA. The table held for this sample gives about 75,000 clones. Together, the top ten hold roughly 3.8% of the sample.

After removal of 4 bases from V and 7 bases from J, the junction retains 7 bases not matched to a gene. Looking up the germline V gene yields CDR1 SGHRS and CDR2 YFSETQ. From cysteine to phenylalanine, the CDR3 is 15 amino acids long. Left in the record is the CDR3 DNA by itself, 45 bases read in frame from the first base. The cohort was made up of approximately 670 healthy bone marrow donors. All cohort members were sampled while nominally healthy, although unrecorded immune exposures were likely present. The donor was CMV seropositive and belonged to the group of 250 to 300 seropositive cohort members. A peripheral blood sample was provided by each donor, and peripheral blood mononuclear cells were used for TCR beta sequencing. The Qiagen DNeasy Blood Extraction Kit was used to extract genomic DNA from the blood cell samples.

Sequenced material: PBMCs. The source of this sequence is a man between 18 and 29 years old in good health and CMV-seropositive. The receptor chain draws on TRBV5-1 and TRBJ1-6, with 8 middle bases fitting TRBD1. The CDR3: CASSIRQGSNSPLHF. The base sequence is TGCGCCAGCAGCATTAGACAGGGGTCGAATTCACCCCTCCACTTT.